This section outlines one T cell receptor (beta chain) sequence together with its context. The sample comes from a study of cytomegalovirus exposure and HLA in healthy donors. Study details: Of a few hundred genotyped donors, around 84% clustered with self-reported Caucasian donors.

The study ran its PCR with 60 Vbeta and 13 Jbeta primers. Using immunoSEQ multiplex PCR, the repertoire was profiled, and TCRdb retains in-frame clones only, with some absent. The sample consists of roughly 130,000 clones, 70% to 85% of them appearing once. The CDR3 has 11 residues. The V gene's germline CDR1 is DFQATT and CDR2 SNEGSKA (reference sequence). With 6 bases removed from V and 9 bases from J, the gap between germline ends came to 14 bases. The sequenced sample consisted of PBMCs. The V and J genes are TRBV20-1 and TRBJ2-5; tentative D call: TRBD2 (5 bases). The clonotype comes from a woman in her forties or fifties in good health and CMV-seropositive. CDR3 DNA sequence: TGCAGTGCCAACGACCCCGGGGCCCAGTACTTC. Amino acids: CSANDPGAQYF.